A single sample gave rise to the 28 T cell receptor beta chains below, sequenced in a study of shared clonotypes between healthy human individuals. Using immunoSEQ multiplex PCR, the repertoire was profiled, and TCRdb retains in-frame clones only, with some absent. The sample contains 2 million to 2.5 million clones, around 90% of which appear only once. The sequencing sample was made of naive CD4+ T cells from PBMCs. The subset is: CD45RA+ positively selected. All receptors derive from a man younger than 30 in good health. Some clones in this sample may be carry-over from other donors' samples.

This clone is a singleton in its sample. V gene TRBV27 combines with J gene TRBJ2-2, with D unclear. Germline assignment: CDR1 MNHEY and CDR2 SMNVEV (reference sequence). V was pared by 0 bases and J by 3 bases, with 5 bases between. This CDR3 is 14 amino acids long. CDR3 DNA sequence: TGTGCCAGCAGTTTATCCCGCTACACCGGGGAGCTGTTTTTT. This translates into CASSLSRYTGELFF.

The chain recombines TRBV5-1 with TRBJ2-7; TRBD1 aligns across 7 bases. Germline CDR1 and CDR2: SGHRS and YFSETQ. The CDR3 is 15 residues long. Germline trimming cut 4 bases from V and 0 bases from J; bases unmatched to any gene: 7. This CDR3 reads CASSQNRGASYEQYF. CDR3 DNA sequence: TGCGCCAGCAGCCAAAACAGGGGTGCCTCCTACGAGCAGTACTTC.

The rearrangement links TRBV28 to TRBJ2-3; D might be TRBD2 (6 bases). This CDR3 contains 16 residues. V was clipped by 6 bases and J by 3 bases, with 19 bases between them. Germline CDR1 is MDHEN and CDR2 is SYDVKM. DNA for the CDR3: TGTGCCAGCAGAGGCCGGGAGCCCCAGGGTACAGATACGCAGTATTTT. It yields the protein CASRGREPQGTDTQYF.

V gene TRBV4-1 combines with J gene TRBJ2-1; no clear D. V dropped 2 bases and J dropped 2 bases, with 13 bases sitting between them. Germline V gene lookup returns CDR1 MGHRA and CDR2 YSYEKL. This CDR3 has 16 residues. In DNA, the CDR3 is TGCGCCAGCAGCCAACCTCAATCCGCGGCCTACAATGAGCAGTTCTTC. This gives the protein CASSQPQSAAYNEQFF.

V gene TRBV9 combines with J gene TRBJ2-2, with a possible D match to TRBD1 (5 bases). The CDR3 has 15 amino acids. Germline V lookup: CDR1 SGDLS, CDR2 YYNGEE. The ends were cut back, 2 bases at V and 6 bases at J, with 14 bases in the middle. This CDR3 is CASSVGRSSAGELFF. The CDR3 nucleotides are TGTGCCAGCAGCGTGGGGCGCAGCTCTGCCGGGGAGCTGTTTTTT.

The rearrangement links TRBV6-5 to TRBJ1-5, with a possible D match to TRBD1 (6 bases). Between the trimmed V and J ends, which lost 4 bases and 0 bases, there was a span of 10 bases. The CDR3 spans 15 residues. Germline V gene data show CDR1 as MNHEY and CDR2 as SVGAGI. The CDR3 DNA follows: TGTGCCAGCAGTTGGGGGCCTAATAGCAATCAGCCCCAGCATTTT. Translation: CASSWGPNSNQPQHF.

This chain joins TRBV7-9 and TRBJ2-3, with D perhaps matching TRBD1 or TRBD2 (6 bases each). V lost 5 bases and J lost 6, with 15 bases in between. Germline CDR1 SEHNR, CDR2 FQNEAQ (reference sequence). The CDR3 is 14 residues long. The CDR3 spells CASSTGGGWDTQYF. CDR3 in DNA: TGTGCCAGCAGCACAGGAGGGGGTTGGGATACGCAGTATTTT.

V and J are TRBV5-1 and TRBJ2-5; D may be TRBD2 (5 bases). The CDR3 runs to 16 residues. Germline-derived CDR1 and CDR2 are SGHRS and YFSETQ. V was pared by 0 bases and J by 2 bases, with 14 bases between. The CDR3 DNA sequence: TGCGCCAGCAGCTTGGGATGGGCTAGCAAACAAGAGACCCAGTACTTC. Amino acids: CASSLGWASKQETQYF.

The rearrangement joins TRBV29-1 to TRBJ2-1; a weak D match, TRBD1 (7 bases). Looked up from germline, CDR1 is SQVTM and CDR2 is ANQGSEA. CDR3 length equals 15 residues. Trimming removed 8 bases at V and 1 base at J, with 18 bases between. The CDR3 region is CSHAGGGASYNEQFF. The CDR3, as DNA: TGCAGCCACGCCGGAGGGGGCGCATCCTACAATGAGCAGTTCTTC.

The J gene is TRBJ1-1, the V gene TRBV7-2, with no clear D. The V and J ends lost 3 bases and 4 bases respectively, with 9 bases between them. The CDR3 runs 13 residues. Per germline, CDR1 SGHTA and CDR2 FQGNSA. This CDR3 is CASSLGGLTEAFF. The CDR3 bases are TGTGCCAGCAGCTTGGGAGGGCTCACTGAAGCTTTCTTT. The full variable domain, rest sourced from reference TRBV7-2 and TRBJ1-1, is GAGVSQSPSNKVTEKGKDVELRCDPISGHTALYWYRQSLGQGLEFLIYFQGNSAPDKSGLPSDRFSAERTGGSVSTLTIQRTQQEDSAVYLCASSLGGLTEAFFGQGTRLTVV.

The table lists this clone with a count of one. Other DNA sequences in this specimen translate into the identical CDR3. This chain joins TRBV9 and TRBJ2-2; perhaps TRBD1 as D (5 bases). Trimming pared 4 bases from V and 8 bases from J, leaving 9 bases between. CDR1 and CDR2 from the germline V gene are SGDLS and YYNGEE. The CDR3 consists of 12 residues. The CDR3 here is CASSPRTGELFF. CDR3 DNA sequence: TGTGCCAGCAGCCCCCGGACAGGGGAGCTGTTTTTT.

The chain combines TRBV28 with TRBJ2-7, with 7 bases matching TRBD1. The CDR3 spans 15 residues. V gave up 5 bases and J gave up 3 bases; unmatched junction bases: 10. Looked up from germline, CDR1 is MDHEN and CDR2 is SYDVKM. The DNA for the CDR3 is TGTGCCAGCAGTGATCGGGACAGAGCACTCTACGAGCAGTACTTC. Translating gives CASSDRDRALYEQYF.

The rearrangement uses TRBV28 and TRBJ2-7; 10 bases align to TRBD2. CDR1 and CDR2 (germline): MDHEN, SYDVKM. The CDR3 runs to 15 residues. V lost 6 bases and J lost 4; bases outside the gene matches: 9. In DNA, the CDR3 is TGTGCCAGCAGAGAGAGCGGGAGGGCCCCATACGAGCAGTACTTC. Protein product: CASRESGRAPYEQYF.

The chain couples TRBV7-6 to TRBJ2-7; tentative D call: TRBD2 (6 bases). The CDR3 sequence is 15 residues long. Germline V lookup: CDR1 SGHVS, CDR2 FNYEAQ. Trimming removed 5 bases at V and 0 bases at J, with 14 bases between. The CDR3 loop is CASSPPGRSSYEQYF. The CDR3 DNA is TGTGCCAGCAGCCCCCCAGGGAGGAGCTCCTACGAGCAGTACTTC.

The chain carries TRBV14 and TRBJ1-1, with D tentatively TRBD1 (5 bases). The ends were cut back, 9 bases at V and 5 bases at J, with 19 bases in the middle. There are 14 residues in the CDR3. Looked up from germline, CDR1 is SGHDN and CDR2 is FVKESK. The CDR3 DNA follows: TGTGCCAGTTCCCGGGAAACGGGGGGGACTGAAGCTTTCTTT. This translates into CASSRETGGTEAFF.

The chain couples TRBV28 to TRBJ1-1, with TRBD1 matching 7 bases. The CDR3 contains 17 residues. Germline V lookup: CDR1 MDHEN, CDR2 SYDVKM. V dropped 5 bases and J dropped 3; count of bases not matched to a gene: 15. The CDR3 sequence is CASSGALTGTVHTEAFF. CDR3 in DNA: TGTGCCAGCAGTGGAGCACTGACCGGGACAGTTCACACTGAAGCTTTCTTT.

The chain joins TRBV27 to TRBJ1-1, with 7 bases identical to TRBD1. The CDR3 runs to 16 residues. CDR1 and CDR2 from the germline V gene are MNHEY and SMNVEV (reference sequence). V was clipped by 5 bases and J by 4 bases; unmatched bases: 13. This CDR3 reads CASSPQTGRFGTEAFF. The CDR3 DNA sequence: TGTGCCAGCAGTCCCCAGACAGGGCGGTTCGGCACTGAAGCTTTCTTT.

The chain couples TRBV27 to TRBJ2-3; 9 bases fit TRBD2. J gave up 5 bases and V 2 bases, and 14 bases lay outside the gene matches. CDR3 length: 18 amino acids. The V gene's germline CDR1 is MNHEY and CDR2 SMNVEV (reference sequence). In DNA form, the CDR3 reads TGTGCCAGCAGTTTAGATAAGGGACTAGCCTACCTCCGAGATACGCAGTATTTT. Protein sequence: CASSLDKGLAYLRDTQYF.

The CDR3 is CASSSSLDTQYF. Here the CDR3 DNA reads TGTGCCAGCAGCTCGTCTTTAGATACGCAGTATTTT. The rearrangement uses TRBV7-9 and TRBJ2-3; D is undetermined. This CDR3 is 12 amino acids long. V was shortened by 4 bases and J by 5 bases, with 7 bases between the two germline ends. CDR1 SEHNR and CDR2 FQNEAQ come from the germline V gene (reference sequence). Full variable domain (rest looked up from reference TRBV7-9 and TRBJ2-3): DTGVSQNPRHKITKRGQNVTFRCDPISEHNRLYWYRQTLGQGPEFLTYFQNEAQLEKSRLLSDRFSAERPKGSFSTLEIQRTEQGDSAMYLCASSSSLDTQYFGPGTRLTVL.

This rearrangement joins TRBV6-4 to TRBJ1-1, with a possible D match to TRBD1 (6 bases). The CDR3 length is 15 residues. Germline V gene lookup returns CDR1 MRHNA and CDR2 SNTAGT. V lost 2 bases and J 7 bases, leaving 17 bases between the germline ends. The CDR3 loop is CASSDPHGTPDEAFF. Written as DNA, the CDR3 is TGTGCCAGCAGTGACCCGCACGGGACACCGGATGAAGCTTTCTTT.

In its sample, this clone was seen a few times. This chain joins TRBV5-1 and TRBJ1-5; D is ambiguous. With 2 bases removed from V and 3 bases from J, the gap between germline ends came to 6 bases. Germline V lookup: CDR1 SGHRS, CDR2 YFSETQ. The length of the CDR3 is 13 residues. The CDR3 reads CASSFEPNQPQHF. In nucleotides, the CDR3 is TGCGCCAGCAGCTTTGAACCCAATCAGCCCCAGCATTTT.

The chain carries TRBV2 and TRBJ1-4; 9 nucleotides line up with TRBD1. J gave up 8 bases and V 5 bases, and 6 bases lay outside the gene matches. Germline V gene sequence: CDR1 SNHLY, CDR2 FYNNEI. The CDR3 sequence is 14 residues long. The CDR3 DNA sequence: TGTGCCAGCAGTAGGACAGGGGATTTCGAAAAACTGTTTTTT. Amino acid sequence: CASSRTGDFEKLFF.

The chain employs TRBV28 and TRBJ2-7; perhaps TRBD2 as D (6 bases). V lost 7 bases and J lost 1, with 11 bases in between. The CDR3 sequence is 13 residues long. The germline V gene encodes CDR1 MDHEN and CDR2 SYDVKM. CDR3 sequence reads: CASTGRPSYEQYF. For the CDR3, the DNA is TGTGCCAGCACCGGGAGACCGTCCTACGAGCAGTACTTC. Full variable domain (missing parts from reference TRBV28 and TRBJ2-7): DVKVTQSSRYLVKRTGEKVFLECVQDMDHENMFWYRQDPGLGLRLIYFSYDVKMKEKGDIPEGYSVSREKKERFSLILESASTNQTSMYLCASTGRPSYEQYFGPGTRLTVT.

The chain couples TRBV11-2 to TRBJ1-1; a possible D gene is TRBD1 (6 bases). The CDR3 loop spans 12 amino acids. Per germline, CDR1 SGHAT and CDR2 FQNNGV. V lost 5 bases and J lost 12, with 16 bases in between. As DNA, the CDR3 is TGTGCCAGCAGCCTGAACAGGGCCGAACCTTTCTTT. This encodes CASSLNRAEPFF.

The genes are TRBV19 and TRBJ1-5; D is undetermined. The V gene's germline CDR1 is LNHDA and CDR2 SQIVND (reference sequence). The CDR3 is made up of 13 amino acids. V was clipped by 8 bases and J by 0 bases, with 8 bases between them. The CDR3 reads CASRSDSNQPQHF. CDR3 DNA sequence: TGTGCCAGTCGGAGCGATAGCAATCAGCCCCAGCATTTT. Variable domain in full (rest from reference TRBV19 and TRBJ1-5): DGGITQSPKYLFRKEGQNVTLSCEQNLNHDAMYWYRQDPGQGLRLIYYSQIVNDFQKGDIAEGYSVSREKKESFPLTVTSAQKNPTAFYLCASRSDSNQPQHFGDGTRLSIL.

This clone has just a few counts. This sample also contains other DNA sequences that code for the same CDR3. The V and J genes are TRBV5-1 and TRBJ1-1; no definite D call. The CDR3 covers 12 residues. V lost 0 bases and J 3 bases, leaving 3 bases between the germline ends. The germline CDR1 and CDR2 sequences are SGHRS and YFSETQ. The CDR3 loop is CASSLGYTEAFF. The CDR3 DNA reads as TGCGCCAGCAGCTTGGGGTACACTGAAGCTTTCTTT. Variable domain in full (rest from reference TRBV5-1 and TRBJ1-1): KAGVTQTPRYLIKTRGQQVTLSCSPISGHRSVSWYQQTPGQGLQFLFEYFSETQRNKGNFPGRFSGRQFSNSRSEMNVSTLELGDSALYLCASSLGYTEAFFGQGTRLTVV.

Comment on this clone: Other DNA sequences in the same sample also yield this CDR3. The chain uses TRBV5-4 and TRBJ2-1; 8 nucleotides agree with TRBD2. CDR1 and CDR2 (germline): SGHNT, YYREEE (reference sequence). The V gene end was trimmed by 4 bases and the J gene end by 3 bases; junction bases not matched to a gene: 6. CDR3 length equals 15 residues. The chain's CDR3 is CASSPGLARYNEQFF. CDR3 DNA: TGTGCCAGCAGCCCCGGACTAGCCCGCTACAATGAGCAGTTCTTC.

Worth noting for this clone: The junction shows a germline mismatch at one end, possibly a read error. Other DNA sequences from this sample encode an identical CDR3 as well. The V and J genes are TRBV7-2 and TRBJ2-3; 10 nucleotides match TRBD2. CDR3 length: 14 residues. The germline V gene encodes CDR1 SGHTA and CDR2 FQGNSA. The CDR3 nucleotides are TGTGCCAGCAGCCTAGCGGGGGGCACAGATACGCAGTATTTT. Encoded protein: CASSLAGGTDTQYF.